This T cell receptor beta chain was retrieved from a study of T cells after yellow fever vaccination. Study information: Where fractions had low cell numbers, libraries were prepared from them with the SMART-Seq v4 Ultra Low Input RNA kit.

The CDR3 spans 16 residues. V dropped 5 bases and J dropped 2 bases, with 16 bases sitting between them. Germline V gene lookup returns CDR1 PRHDT and CDR2 FYEKMQ (reference sequence). TCRdb independently ran MiXCR on the 5' RACE reads; one entry per CDR3 protein. The sample shows hundreds of thousands of distinct CDR3 sequences, over 4% of them seen only once. This receptor was taken from a man aged 18 to 30 who received the YFV17D yellow fever vaccine. The sample consisted of PBMCs, taken 5 days after the yellow fever booster vaccination. The V gene is TRBV13, the J gene TRBJ1-3, with D possibly matching TRBD1 (5 bases). This chain's CDR3 is CASSLGRVSAGNTIYF. CDR3 bases: TGTGCCAGCAGCCTGGGCAGGGTCTCGGCTGGAAACACCATATATTTT.